The T cell receptor (beta chain) described here comes from a study of blood T cell repertoires in COVID-19. On the study more broadly: In each case, the material was cDNA or gDNA derived from T cells, B-cell-depleted T cells, or PBMCs.

The CDR3 contains 15 residues. The germline V gene encodes CDR1 SEHNR and CDR2 FQNEAQ (reference sequence). The germline V and J ends were trimmed by 2 bases and 3 bases, with 11 bases remaining between them. Clinical histories supplied by participants themselves formed the basis of cohort assignment. Per the original methods: Estimated nucleated cell counts came from reference gene primer amplification. Method: immunoSEQ multiplex PCR; TCRdb's copy keeps in-frame clones and lacks some. V and J calls and clone size are given by that table; D and trimming were obtained from the DNA. The sample comprises over 300,000 clones, approximately 90% of which are singletons, and approximately 8.8% rests with the top ten.

This TCR was recovered from a woman in her 40s who had recovered from COVID-19. The source material was PBMCs or T cells enriched from blood (not recorded which). This sequence joins TRBV7-9 and TRBJ1-3; D possibly corresponds to TRBD1 (5 bases). The CDR3 region has the DNA TGTGCCAGCAGCTTACCGGGACTTTATGGAAACACCATATATTTT. This translates into CASSLPGLYGNTIYF.